Sequencing of this T cell receptor beta chain was carried out in a study of T-cell memory formation after mild COVID-19. Study observations and caveats: Later expanders leaned CD4+, whereas day 15 to 85 contracting clones were balanced CD4/CD8.

Constant-segment primers were used for 5'RACE, and the resulting TCR alpha and TCR beta cDNA libraries carried sample barcodes and UMIs. TCRdb fed the 5' RACE reads into MiXCR, producing one record per CDR3 protein. The repertoire holds hundreds of thousands of distinct CDR3 sequences, with approximately 19% as singletons. Remarks on this clonotype: No antigen is known for it.

The sequencing input was PBMCs or a T cell subset sorted from them (not recorded which). The sequence came from an adult woman who had mild COVID-19 (a few samples of this study predate the infection). Cell type and time point are not known.

The CDR3 DNA reads as TGTGCCACCAGTGATTTGATTACGGGTACAGATACGCAGTATTTT. It is translated as CATSDLITGTDTQYF. The genes are TRBV24-1 and TRBJ2-3; D gene uncertain. V was shortened by 0 bases and J by 3 bases, with 9 bases between the two germline ends. This CDR3 is built from 15 residues. From germline, CDR1 is KGHDR and CDR2 SFDVKD.